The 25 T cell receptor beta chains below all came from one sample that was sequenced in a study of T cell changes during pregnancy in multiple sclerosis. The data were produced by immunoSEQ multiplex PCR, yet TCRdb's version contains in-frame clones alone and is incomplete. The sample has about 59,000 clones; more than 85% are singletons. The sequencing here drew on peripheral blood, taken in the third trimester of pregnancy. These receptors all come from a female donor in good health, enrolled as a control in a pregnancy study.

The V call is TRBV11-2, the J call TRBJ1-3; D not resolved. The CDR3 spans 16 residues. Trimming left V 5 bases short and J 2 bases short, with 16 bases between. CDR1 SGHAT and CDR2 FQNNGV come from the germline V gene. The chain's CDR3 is CASSPLTGKAGNTIYF. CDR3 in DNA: TGTGCCAGCAGCCCCTTAACGGGGAAGGCTGGAAACACCATATATTTT.

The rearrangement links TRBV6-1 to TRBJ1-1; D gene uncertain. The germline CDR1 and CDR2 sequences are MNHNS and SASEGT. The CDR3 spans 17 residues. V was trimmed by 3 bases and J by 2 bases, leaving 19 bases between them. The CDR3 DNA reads TGTGCCAGCAGTGATTGGGTGGAGTTGGAGGAAAACACTGAAGCTTTCTTT. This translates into CASSDWVELEENTEAFF.

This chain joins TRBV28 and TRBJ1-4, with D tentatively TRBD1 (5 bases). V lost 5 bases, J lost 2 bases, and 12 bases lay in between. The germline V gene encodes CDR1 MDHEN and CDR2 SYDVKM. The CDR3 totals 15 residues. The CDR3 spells CASSPQGVTNEKLFF. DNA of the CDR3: TGTGCCAGCAGTCCGCAGGGTGTGACTAATGAAAAACTGTTTTTT. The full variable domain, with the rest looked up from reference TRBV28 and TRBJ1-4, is DVKVTQSSRYLVKRTGEKVFLECVQDMDHENMFWYRQDPGLGLRLIYFSYDVKMKEKGDIPEGYSVSREKKERFSLILESASTNQTSMYLCASSPQGVTNEKLFFGSGTQLSVL.

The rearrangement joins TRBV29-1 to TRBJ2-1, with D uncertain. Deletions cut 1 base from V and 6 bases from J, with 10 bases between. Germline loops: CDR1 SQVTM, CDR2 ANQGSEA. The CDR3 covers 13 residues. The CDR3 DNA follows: TGCAGCGTTGAAGGGTGGCAGGCCAATGAGCAGTTCTTC. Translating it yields CSVEGWQANEQFF.

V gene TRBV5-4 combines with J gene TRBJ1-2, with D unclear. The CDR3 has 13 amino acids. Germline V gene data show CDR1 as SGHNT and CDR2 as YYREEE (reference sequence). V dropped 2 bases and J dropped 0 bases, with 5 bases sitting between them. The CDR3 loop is CASSLHTNYGYTF. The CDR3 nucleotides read TGTGCCAGCAGCTTACATACTAACTATGGCTACACCTTC.

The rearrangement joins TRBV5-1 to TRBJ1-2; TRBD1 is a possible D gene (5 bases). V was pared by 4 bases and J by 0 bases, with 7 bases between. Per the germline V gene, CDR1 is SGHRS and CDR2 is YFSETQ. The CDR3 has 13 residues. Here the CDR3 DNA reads TGCGCCAGCAGCCAGACAGCTAACTATGGCTACACCTTC. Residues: CASSQTANYGYTF.

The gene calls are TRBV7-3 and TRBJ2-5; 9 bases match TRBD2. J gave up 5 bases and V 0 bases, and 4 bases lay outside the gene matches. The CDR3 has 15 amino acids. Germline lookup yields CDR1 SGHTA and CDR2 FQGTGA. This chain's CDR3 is CASSLTTSGGETQYF. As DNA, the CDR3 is TGTGCCAGCAGCTTAACGACTAGCGGTGGGGAGACCCAGTACTTC.

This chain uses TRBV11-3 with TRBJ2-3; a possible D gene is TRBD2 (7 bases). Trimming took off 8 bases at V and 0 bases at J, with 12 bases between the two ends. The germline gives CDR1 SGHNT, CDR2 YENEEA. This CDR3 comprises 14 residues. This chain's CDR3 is CASSGRGSTDTQYF. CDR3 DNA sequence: TGTGCCAGCTCGGGGAGGGGGAGCACAGATACGCAGTATTTT.

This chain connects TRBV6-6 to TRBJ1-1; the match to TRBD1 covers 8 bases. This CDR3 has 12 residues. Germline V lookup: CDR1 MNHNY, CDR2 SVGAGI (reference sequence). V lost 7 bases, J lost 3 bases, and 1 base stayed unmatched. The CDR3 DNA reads TGTGCCAGCAAACAGGGGGACACTGAAGCTTTCTTT. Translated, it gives CASKQGDTEAFF.

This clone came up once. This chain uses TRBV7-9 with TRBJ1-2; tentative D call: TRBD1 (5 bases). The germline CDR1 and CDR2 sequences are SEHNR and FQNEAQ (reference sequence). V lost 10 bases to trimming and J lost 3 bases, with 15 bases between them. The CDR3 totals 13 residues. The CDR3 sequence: CATNTGDDYGYTF. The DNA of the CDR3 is TGTGCCACAAACACGGGGGACGACTATGGCTACACCTTC.

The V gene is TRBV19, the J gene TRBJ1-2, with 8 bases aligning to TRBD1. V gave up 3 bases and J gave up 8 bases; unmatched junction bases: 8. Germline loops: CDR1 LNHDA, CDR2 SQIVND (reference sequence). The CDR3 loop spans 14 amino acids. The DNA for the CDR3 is TGTGCCAGTAGTATCTTCCAGGGGGCTGGGGGCTACACCTTC. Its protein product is CASSIFQGAGGYTF. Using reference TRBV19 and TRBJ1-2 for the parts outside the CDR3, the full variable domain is DGGITQSPKYLFRKEGQNVTLSCEQNLNHDAMYWYRQDPGQGLRLIYYSQIVNDFQKGDIAEGYSVSREKKESFPLTVTSAQKNPTAFYLCASSIFQGAGGYTFGSGTRLTVV.

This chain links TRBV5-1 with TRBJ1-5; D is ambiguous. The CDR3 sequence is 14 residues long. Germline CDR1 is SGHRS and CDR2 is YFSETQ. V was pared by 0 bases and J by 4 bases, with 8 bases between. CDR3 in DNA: TGCGCCAGCAGCTTGGAAGGGAGAAATCAGCCCCAGCATTTT. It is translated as CASSLEGRNQPQHF.

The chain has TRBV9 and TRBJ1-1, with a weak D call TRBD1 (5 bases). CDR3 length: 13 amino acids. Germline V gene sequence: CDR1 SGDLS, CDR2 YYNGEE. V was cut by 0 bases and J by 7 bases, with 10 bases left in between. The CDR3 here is CASSVDQGGEAFF. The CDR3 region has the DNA TGTGCCAGCAGCGTAGACCAGGGTGGTGAAGCTTTCTTT.

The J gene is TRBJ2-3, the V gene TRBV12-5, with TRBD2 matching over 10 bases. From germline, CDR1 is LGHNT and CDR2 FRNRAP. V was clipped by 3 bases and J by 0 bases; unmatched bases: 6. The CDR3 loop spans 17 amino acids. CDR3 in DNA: TGTGCTAGTGGTTTCCAAATAGCGGGAGGCAGCACAGATACGCAGTATTTT. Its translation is CASGFQIAGGSTDTQYF.

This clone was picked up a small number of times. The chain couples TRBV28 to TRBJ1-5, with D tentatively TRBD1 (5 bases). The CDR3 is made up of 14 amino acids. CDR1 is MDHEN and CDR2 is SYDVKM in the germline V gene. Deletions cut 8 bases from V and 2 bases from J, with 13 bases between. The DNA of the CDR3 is TGTGCCAGCCTTTTGGGAGGGGGCAATCAGCCCCAGCATTTT. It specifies CASLLGGGNQPQHF.

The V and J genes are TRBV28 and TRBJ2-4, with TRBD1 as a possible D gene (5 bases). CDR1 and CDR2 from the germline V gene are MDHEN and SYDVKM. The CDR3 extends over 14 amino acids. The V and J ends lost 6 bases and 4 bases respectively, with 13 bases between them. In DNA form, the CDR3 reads TGTGCCAGCAGCCCCGGACAAAGAAAAAACATTCAGTACTTC. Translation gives CASSPGQRKNIQYF.

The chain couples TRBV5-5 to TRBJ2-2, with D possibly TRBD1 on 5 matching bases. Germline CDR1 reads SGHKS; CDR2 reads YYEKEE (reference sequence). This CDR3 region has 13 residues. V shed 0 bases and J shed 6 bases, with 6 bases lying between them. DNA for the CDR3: TGTGCCAGCAGCTTGGTAGGGGCCGGGGAGCTGTTTTTT. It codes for CASSLVGAGELFF.

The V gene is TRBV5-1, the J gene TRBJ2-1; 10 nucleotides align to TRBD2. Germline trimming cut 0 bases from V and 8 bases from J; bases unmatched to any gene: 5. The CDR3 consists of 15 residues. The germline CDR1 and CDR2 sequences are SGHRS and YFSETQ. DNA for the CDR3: TGCGCCAGCAGCTTGGGAGCGGGAGGGAGGGATGAGCAGTTCTTC. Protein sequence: CASSLGAGGRDEQFF.

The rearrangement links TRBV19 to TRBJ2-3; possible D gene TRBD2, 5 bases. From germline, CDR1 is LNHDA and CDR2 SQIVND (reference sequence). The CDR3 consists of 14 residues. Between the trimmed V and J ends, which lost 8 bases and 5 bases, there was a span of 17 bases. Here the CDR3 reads CASSNSGILDTQYF. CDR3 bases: TGTGCCAGTTCCAATTCCGGGATTCTAGATACGCAGTATTTT.

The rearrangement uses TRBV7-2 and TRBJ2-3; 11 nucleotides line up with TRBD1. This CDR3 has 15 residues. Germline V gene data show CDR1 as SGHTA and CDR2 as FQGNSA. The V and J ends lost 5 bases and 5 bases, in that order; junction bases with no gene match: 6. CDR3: CASSPGQGERDTQYF. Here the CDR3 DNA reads TGTGCCAGCAGCCCGGGACAGGGGGAGAGAGATACGCAGTATTTT.

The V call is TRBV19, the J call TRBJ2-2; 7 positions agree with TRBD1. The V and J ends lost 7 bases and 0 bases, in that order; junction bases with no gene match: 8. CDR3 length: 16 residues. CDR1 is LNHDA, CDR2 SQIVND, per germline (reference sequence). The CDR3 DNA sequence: TGTGCCAGTACCCCGACCGGGACAGCGAACACCGGGGAGCTGTTTTTT. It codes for CASTPTGTANTGELFF.

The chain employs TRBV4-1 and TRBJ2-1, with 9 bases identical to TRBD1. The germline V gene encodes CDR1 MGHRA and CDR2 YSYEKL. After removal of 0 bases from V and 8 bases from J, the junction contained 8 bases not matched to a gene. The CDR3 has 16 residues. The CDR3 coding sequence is TGCGCCAGCAGCCAAGACTCCACAGGGGGCTGGGATGAGCAGTTCTTC. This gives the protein CASSQDSTGGWDEQFF.

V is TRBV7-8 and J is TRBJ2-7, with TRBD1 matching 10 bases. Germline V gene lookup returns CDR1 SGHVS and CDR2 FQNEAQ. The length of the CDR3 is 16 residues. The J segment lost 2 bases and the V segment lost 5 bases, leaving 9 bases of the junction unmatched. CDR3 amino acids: CASSPNPGQGAYEQYF. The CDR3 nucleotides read TGTGCCAGCAGCCCAAACCCCGGACAGGGGGCCTACGAGCAGTACTTC.

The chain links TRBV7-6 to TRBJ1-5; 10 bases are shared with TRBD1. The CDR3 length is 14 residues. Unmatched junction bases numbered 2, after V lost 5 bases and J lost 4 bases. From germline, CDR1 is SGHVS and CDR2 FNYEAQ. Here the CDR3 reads CASSLGQGNQPQHF. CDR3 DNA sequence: TGTGCCAGCAGCCTGGGACAGGGGAATCAGCCCCAGCATTTT.

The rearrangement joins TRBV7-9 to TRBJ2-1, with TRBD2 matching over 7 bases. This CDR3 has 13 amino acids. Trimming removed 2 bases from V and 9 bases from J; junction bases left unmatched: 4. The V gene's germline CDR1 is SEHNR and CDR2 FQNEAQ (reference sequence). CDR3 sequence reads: CASSLSGIREQFF. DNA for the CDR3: TGTGCCAGCAGCTTAAGCGGGATCCGTGAGCAGTTCTTC.